These 8 T cell receptor beta chains were all obtained from the same sample, sequenced in a study of T cell changes during pregnancy in multiple sclerosis. The table came from immunoSEQ multiplex PCR; TCRdb's copy has only in-frame clones and leaves some out. The sample has some 60,000 clones, over 75% seen once. The sample consisted of peripheral blood, taken in the first trimester of pregnancy. Receptor source: a female donor in good health, enrolled as a control in a pregnancy study.

The chain links TRBV6-5 to TRBJ1-1, with 7 bases matching TRBD1. Unmatched junction bases numbered 5, after V lost 6 bases and J lost 1 base. The CDR3 is 14 residues long. The germline gives CDR1 MNHEY, CDR2 SVGAGI. The CDR3 protein is CASRSGTANTEAFF. DNA of the CDR3: TGTGCCAGCAGGTCCGGGACAGCGAACACTGAAGCTTTCTTT.

This clone was detected once. The J gene is TRBJ1-3, the V gene TRBV7-8; D might be TRBD1 (6 bases). Germline V CDR1 and CDR2: SGHVS, FQNEAQ. This CDR3 comprises 15 residues. V gave up 3 bases and J gave up 5 bases, with 14 bases separating them. The CDR3 here is CASSLGHLLRNTIYF. The CDR3 DNA reads as TGTGCCAGCAGCTTGGGACACCTGCTCAGAAACACCATATATTTT.

The chain links TRBV19 to TRBJ2-1, with 9 positions matching TRBD2. The ends lost 11 bases at V and 5 bases at J; junction bases unmatched: 13. The CDR3 consists of 15 residues. Germline CDR1 reads LNHDA; CDR2 reads SQIVND (reference sequence). CDR3 nucleotide sequence: TGTGCCGCTAAGGGTGAGGGACTAGCAGACAATGAGCAGTTCTTC. This sequence encodes CAAKGEGLADNEQFF. The whole variable domain, filled in from reference TRBV19 and TRBJ2-1, reads DGGITQSPKYLFRKEGQNVTLSCEQNLNHDAMYWYRQDPGQGLRLIYYSQIVNDFQKGDIAEGYSVSREKKESFPLTVTSAQKNPTAFYLCAAKGEGLADNEQFFGPGTRLTVL.

This clone was seen a single time. V and J are TRBV11-2 and TRBJ2-2; no clear D. The CDR3 covers 13 residues. Per germline, CDR1 SGHAT and CDR2 FQNNGV. Trimming took off 3 bases at V and 5 bases at J, with 7 bases between the two ends. The DNA of the CDR3 is TGTGCCAGCAGCTTGAGTCTAACCGGGGAGCTGTTTTTT. As protein: CASSLSLTGELFF.

This rearrangement joins TRBV29-1 to TRBJ2-7, with 15 bases identical to TRBD2. CDR3 length: 17 residues. V shed 6 bases and J 6 bases; nucleotides not matched to a gene: 15. CDR1 and CDR2 (germline): SQVTM, ANQGSEA. The CDR3 coding sequence is TGCAGCGTGGGAAGGACTAGCGGGAGGGAAAGCATGGGCGAGCAGTACTTC. Its protein is CSVGRTSGRESMGEQYF.

V usage is TRBV9 and J usage is TRBJ2-5, with 12 bases aligning to TRBD2. Germline V gene lookup returns CDR1 SGDLS and CDR2 YYNGEE. The CDR3 extends over 16 amino acids. V was pared by 3 bases and J by 5 bases, with 8 bases of the junction left unmatched. The DNA for the CDR3 is TGTGCCAGCAGCGCCGCTACTAGCGGGGGGAGGGAGACCCAGTACTTC. This gives the protein CASSAATSGGRETQYF. The full variable domain, with the rest looked up from reference TRBV9 and TRBJ2-5, is DSGVTQTPKHLITATGQRVTLRCSPRSGDLSVYWYQQSLDQGLQFLIQYYNGEERAKGNILERFSAQQFPDLHSELNLSSLELGDSALYFCASSAATSGGRETQYFGPGTRLLVL.

The DNA for the CDR3 is TGCAGCGTTGTGACGGTGATTGGGGGGAACCAGCCCCAGCATTTT. It codes for CSVVTVIGGNQPQHF. The chain carries TRBV29-1 and TRBJ1-5, with D possibly matching TRBD1 (5 bases). Germline lookup yields CDR1 SQVTM and CDR2 ANQGSEA. The CDR3 sequence is 15 residues long. The V end was cut by 4 bases, the J end by 7 bases, with 20 bases between.

The rearrangement uses TRBV2 and TRBJ2-7, with D possibly TRBD2 on 5 matching bases. The CDR3 is 11 amino acids. The V end was cut by 6 bases, the J end by 4 bases, with 7 bases between. The germline V gene encodes CDR1 SNHLY and CDR2 FYNNEI. The CDR3 region has the DNA TGTGCCAGCAGGGAGGAGTACGAGCAGTACTTC. It translates to CASREEYEQYF.